This T cell receptor (beta chain) was recorded in a study of metastatic and nonmetastatic thyroid tumors. Study processing details: What underpinned the distant-metastasis classifier for papillary thyroid cancer was the set of CDR3 differences across clinicopathological groups. Through MiXCR, TCRdb re-clonotyped the PCR reads. TCRdb's processing, not the authors' own work, is the source of the V and J calls. The data show approximately 35,000 clones, less than 40% seen once. CDR1 and CDR2 (germline): MNHNS, SASEGT. This CDR3 comprises 12 residues. The ends were cut back, 4 bases at V and 2 bases at J, with 6 bases in the middle. The sample holds a few counts of this clone. In this CDR3 the conserved last residue, phenylalanine or tryptophan, is missing, so a read error is likely. Thyroid surgery was preceded by no treatment in any patient.

The clonotype was recovered from a female donor with papillary thyroid cancer or a benign thyroid nodule (not recorded which). Some clones in this sample may be carry-over from other donors' samples. The chain is built from TRBV6-1 and TRBJ2-7; D unclear. Sequencing was performed on tumor tissue. The CDR3: CASSGLAYEQYL. In DNA, the CDR3 is TGTGCCAGCAGTGGACTTGCCTACGAGCAGTACCTC.